Each of the 26 T cell receptor beta chains below was sequenced from the same sample in a study of beta chain features in type 1 diabetes. Findings of the study overall: Shorter TCRB CDR3s, moderately but significantly so, were found in Type 1 diabetes patients in all four CD4+ subsets.

Isolated RNA was reverse transcribed in full, so expressed TCRB transcripts were sequenced. Measured with immunoSEQ multiplex PCR; TCRdb has only the in-frame clones, and not every one. This table has around 97,000 clones, 28% appearing once. No antigen has been assigned to these receptors. Sequencing used central memory CD4+ T cells from blood. These TCRs come from a woman aged 18-30 years with type 1 diabetes.

The V call is TRBV5-5, the J call TRBJ2-6; D remains ambiguous. Trimming left V 4 bases short and J 1 base short, with 12 bases between. The CDR3 covers 16 residues. Germline V lookup: CDR1 SGHKS, CDR2 YYEKEE (reference sequence). In nucleotides, the CDR3 is TGTGCCAGCAGCAACGCCCAGGCTTCTGGGGCCAACGTCCTGACTTTC. Protein product: CASSNAQASGANVLTF.

J is TRBJ1-5 and V is TRBV4-2; D is perhaps TRBD1 (6 bases). CDR3 size: 15 residues. The V end lost 8 bases, the J end lost 3 bases, and 17 bases lay between the germline ends. CDR1 and CDR2 from the germline V gene are LGHNA and YNFKEQ. The CDR3 region is CASRATGLFNQPQHF. The CDR3 region has the DNA TGTGCCAGCCGAGCTACAGGGCTCTTCAATCAGCCCCAGCATTTT.

There are a few counts of this clone. The genes are TRBV2 and TRBJ2-1, with 8 positions matching TRBD2. Germline V gene lookup returns CDR1 SNHLY and CDR2 FYNNEI. The junction had 4 bases not matched to a gene; V was cut back by 7 bases and J by 5 bases. This CDR3 is 13 amino acids long. The CDR3 bases are TGTGCCAGCAAGAGCGGGAGAGACAATGAGCAGTTCTTC. Translating gives CASKSGRDNEQFF.

This clone appeared a few times. This CDR3 reads CASSPLYYEQYF. The CDR3 DNA reads as TGTGCCAGCAGTCCTCTTTACTACGAGCAGTACTTC. The chain couples TRBV2 to TRBJ2-7; the D is unclear. The V gene's germline CDR1 is SNHLY and CDR2 FYNNEI. There are 12 residues in the CDR3. Trimming pared 5 bases from V and 3 bases from J, leaving 8 bases between.

The J gene is TRBJ2-3, the V gene TRBV7-8, with D maybe TRBD2 (5 bases). Germline assignment: CDR1 SGHVS and CDR2 FQNEAQ. Trimming cost V 1 base and J 4 bases, with 6 bases left between them. This CDR3 contains 13 residues. CDR3 sequence: CASSLGGADTQYF. DNA for the CDR3: TGTGCCAGCAGCTTAGGGGGAGCAGATACGCAGTATTTT.

The chain recombines TRBV30 with TRBJ2-1; the D gene is possibly TRBD2 (7 bases). Trimming left V 7 bases short and J 9 bases short, with 19 bases between. This CDR3 has 13 amino acids. The germline V gene has CDR1 GTSNPN and CDR2 SVGIG (reference sequence). This CDR3 reads CALRGEGLGEQFF. CDR3 coding DNA: TGTGCCTTGAGGGGGGAGGGCCTCGGTGAGCAGTTCTTC.

This clone was counted only a few times. This rearrangement joins TRBV28 to TRBJ2-7; 9 bases line up with TRBD1. This CDR3 has 17 residues. V shed 5 bases and J 4 bases; nucleotides not matched to a gene: 15. From germline, CDR1 is MDHEN and CDR2 SYDVKM. The CDR3: CASSGLGRTGGLYEQYV. As DNA, the CDR3 is TGTGCCAGCAGTGGTCTTGGCCGTACAGGGGGCTTATACGAGCAGTACGTC.

This clone was seen at least ten times. The CDR3 loop is CASSWTSGRYETQYF. CDR3 DNA: TGTGCCAGCAGTTGGACTAGCGGGAGATACGAGACCCAGTACTTC. This chain links TRBV2 with TRBJ2-5; the match to TRBD2 covers 13 bases. The CDR3 loop spans 15 amino acids. CDR1 and CDR2 (germline): SNHLY, FYNNEI. Unmatched junction bases numbered 5, after V lost 5 bases and J lost 5 bases. The whole variable domain, filled in from reference TRBV2 and TRBJ2-5, reads EPEVTQTPSHQVTQMGQEVILRCVPISNHLYFYWYRQILGQKVEFLVSFYNNEISEKSEIFDDQFSVERPDGSNFTLKIRSTKLEDSAMYFCASSWTSGRYETQYFGPGTRLLVL.

The rearrangement joins TRBV7-6 to TRBJ1-1; weak D call: TRBD1 (5 bases). In germline, CDR1 is SGHVS, CDR2 FNYEAQ. The length of the CDR3 is 13 residues. V dropped 10 bases and J dropped 5 bases, with 17 bases sitting between them. The DNA of the CDR3 is TGTGCCACAACCCAGGGAGGCAGTACTGAAGCTTTCTTT. This codes for CATTQGGSTEAFF. The whole variable domain, filled in from reference TRBV7-6 and TRBJ1-1, reads GAGVSQSPRYKVTKRGQDVALRCDPISGHVSLYWYRQALGQGPEFLTYFNYEAQQDKSGLPNDRFSAERPEGSISTLTIQRTEQRDSAMYRCATTQGGSTEAFFGQGTRLTVV.

This clone was found a few times. The chain recombines TRBV5-6 with TRBJ1-2; D not resolved. V lost 0 bases and J lost 2, with 11 bases in between. Germline V gives CDR1 SGHDT, CDR2 YYEEEE. There are 15 residues in the CDR3. The CDR3 DNA follows: TGTGCCAGCAGCTTGGATGGTAGGAGCAACTATGGCTACACCTTC. This translates into CASSLDGRSNYGYTF.

The chain recombines TRBV5-4 with TRBJ2-2; the D is unclear. Germline V gene lookup returns CDR1 SGHNT and CDR2 YYREEE (reference sequence). The CDR3 runs 15 residues. Trimming left V 1 base short and J 4 bases short, with 11 bases between. The CDR3 coding sequence is TGTGCCAGCAGCTTGCCTAGTGGTTCCACCGGGGAGCTGTTTTTT. Its protein product is CASSLPSGSTGELFF.

Only a few counts were recorded for this clone. The J gene is TRBJ2-7, the V gene TRBV19; TRBD2 agrees at 7 bases. This CDR3 comprises 13 residues. CDR1 is LNHDA and CDR2 is SQIVND in the germline V gene (reference sequence). The V segment lost 3 bases and the J segment 4 bases; nucleotides outside the gene matches: 3. CDR3 sequence reads: CASSILAGYEQYV. The CDR3 DNA is TGTGCCAGTAGTATCTTAGCGGGTTACGAGCAGTACGTC.

V gene TRBV19 combines with J gene TRBJ2-7, with 9 bases fitting TRBD2. CDR1 LNHDA and CDR2 SQIVND come from the germline V gene (reference sequence). The V and J ends lost 3 bases and 7 bases, in that order; junction bases with no gene match: 10. This CDR3 is built from 15 residues. CDR3 in DNA: TGTGCCAGTAGTATTGGGCGGGAGGGTGGCAATGAGCAGTACGTC. It encodes CASSIGREGGNEQYV.

The chain has TRBV7-3 and TRBJ2-3, with a tentative D call TRBD2 (5 bases). The CDR3 length is 13 residues. Germline-derived CDR1 and CDR2 are SGHTA and FQGTGA. Trimming removed 1 base from V and 6 bases from J, with 8 bases in between. The DNA for the CDR3 is TGTGCCAGCAGCTTAATGACGGGGGATACGCAGTATTTT. Amino acids: CASSLMTGDTQYF.

The chain links TRBV30 to TRBJ2-1; 9 nucleotides align to TRBD2. The V segment lost 2 bases and the J segment 4 bases; nucleotides outside the gene matches: 12. This CDR3 has 17 amino acids. Germline lookup yields CDR1 GTSNPN and CDR2 SVGIG (reference sequence). In DNA form, the CDR3 reads TGTGCCTGGAGTATGGGCCATAGCGGGAGTAAATACAATGAGCAGTTCTTC. Translated: CAWSMGHSGSKYNEQFF.

The CDR3 spells CSAKGNEKLFF. In DNA, the CDR3 is TGCAGTGCTAAGGGGAATGAAAAACTGTTTTTT. The rearrangement links TRBV20-1 to TRBJ1-4; D is possibly TRBD1 (5 bases). The V end lost 4 bases, the J end lost 5 bases, and 5 bases lay between the germline ends. CDR1 and CDR2 from the germline V gene are DFQATT and SNEGSKA (reference sequence). This CDR3 has 11 amino acids.

The V and J genes are TRBV2 and TRBJ2-4; D is possibly TRBD1 (5 bases). The length of the CDR3 is 14 residues. Trimming stripped 3 bases from V and 1 base from J, with 7 bases between. Germline V gene lookup returns CDR1 SNHLY and CDR2 FYNNEI. CDR3 region: CASSDNRAKNIQYF. In nucleotides, the CDR3 is TGTGCCAGCAGTGACAACAGGGCCAAAAACATTCAGTACTTC.

This clone was seen once. The rearrangement links TRBV7-2 to TRBJ1-5; D unclear. The germline V and J ends were trimmed by 3 bases and 3 bases, with 12 bases remaining between them. This CDR3 is built from 15 residues. Germline V lookup: CDR1 SGHTA, CDR2 FQGNSA. CDR3 in DNA: TGTGCCAGCAGCTTTTATTCGCAGGACAATCAGCCCCAGCATTTT. As protein: CASSFYSQDNQPQHF.

The rearrangement links TRBV7-2 to TRBJ2-7; perhaps TRBD2 as D (6 bases). Deletions cut 1 base from V and 3 bases from J, with 10 bases between. The germline V gene has CDR1 SGHTA and CDR2 FQGNSA. The CDR3 has 14 amino acids. CDR3 in amino acids: CASSLGISGYEQYF. The CDR3 region has the DNA TGTGCCAGCAGCTTAGGTATTAGCGGCTACGAGCAGTACTTC.

The table lists this clone with a few counts. CDR3 DNA sequence: TGTGCCAGCACCCCCAGTGGGGGGACTGGAAACACCATATATTTT. Its protein product is CASTPSGGTGNTIYF. The chain uses TRBV7-2 and TRBJ1-3; D perhaps matches TRBD1 (5 bases). V was cut by 7 bases and J by 2 bases, with 15 bases left in between. CDR3 length: 15 residues. The germline V gene encodes CDR1 SGHTA and CDR2 FQGNSA.

This clone was seen a few times. The genes are TRBV30 and TRBJ2-1; no definite D call. The CDR3 runs 11 residues. Germline assignment: CDR1 GTSNPN and CDR2 SVGIG (reference sequence). Trimming removed 2 bases at V and 4 bases at J, with 3 bases between. In DNA form, the CDR3 reads TGTGCCTGGAGTCCATACAATGAGCAGTTCTTC. Its protein product is CAWSPYNEQFF.

The CDR3 DNA follows: TGCGCCAGCAGCTTGGGGCCGGGTGGGGAGCAGTACTTC. It translates to CASSLGPGGEQYF. The chain couples TRBV5-1 to TRBJ2-7; D is ambiguous. V lost 0 bases to trimming and J lost 7 bases, with 11 bases between them. The germline V gene encodes CDR1 SGHRS and CDR2 YFSETQ. The CDR3 covers 13 residues.

This clone showed up just a few times. This rearrangement joins TRBV18 to TRBJ1-4; 8 bases map to TRBD1. CDR1 and CDR2 from the germline V gene are KGHSH and LQKENI. V lost 2 bases, J lost 8 bases, and 7 bases stayed unmatched. The CDR3 loop spans 15 amino acids. CDR3 protein: CASSPRGPGGEKLFF. The CDR3 DNA is TGTGCCAGCTCACCAAGGGGGCCAGGGGGCGAAAAACTGTTTTTT.

The sample holds many counts of this clone. The chain recombines TRBV29-1 with TRBJ2-1; D gene ambiguous. Trimming removed 4 bases at V and 4 bases at J, with 8 bases between. CDR1 is SQVTM and CDR2 is ANQGSEA in the germline V gene. The CDR3 covers 12 residues. The CDR3 region is CSVAHGYNEQFF. DNA of the CDR3: TGCAGCGTTGCTCACGGTTACAATGAGCAGTTCTTC.

A few counts support this clone. The rearrangement links TRBV6-1 to TRBJ2-5; D may be TRBD2 (6 bases). Germline V gives CDR1 MNHNS, CDR2 SASEGT. This CDR3 comprises 13 residues. The V and J ends lost 7 bases and 3 bases respectively, with 12 bases between them. The CDR3 sequence is CASTLSGKETQYF. The CDR3 DNA sequence: TGTGCCAGCACTCTTAGCGGTAAAGAGACCCAGTACTTC.

This chain's CDR3 is CASSLVSGATEQYF. CDR3 coding DNA: TGTGCCAGCAGCTTAGTTTCGGGAGCAACGGAGCAGTACTTC. V gene TRBV7-2 combines with J gene TRBJ2-5; possibly TRBD2 for D (6 bases). Per germline, CDR1 SGHTA and CDR2 FQGNSA. This CDR3 is built from 14 residues. The germline V and J ends were trimmed by 1 base and 11 bases, with 17 bases remaining between them.